This T cell receptor (beta chain) was captured in a study of T-cell memory formation after mild COVID-19. Study at large: In these data, TCR clusters were largely donor specific. Findings of the study overall: Shrinking CD4+ clones resided mostly in CM and EM, and CD8+ ones in EMRA. SARS-CoV-2 specificity of second-wave clones peaking day 37 was unconfirmed.

A word on this clonotype: Antigen unknown.

A single record per CDR3 protein comes from TCRdb applying MiXCR to the 5' RACE reads. The table shows under 300,000 distinct CDR3 sequences, with around 10% occurring only once. Sequenced sample: PBMCs or a T cell subset sorted from them (not recorded which). The clonotype comes from a man aged 18 to 29 who had mild COVID-19 (a few samples of this study predate the infection). Cell type and time point are not known.

CDR3 sequence reads: CASRPDRRNSPLHF. In nucleotides, the CDR3 is TGCGCCAGCAGACCGGACAGACGAAATTCACCCCTCCACTTT. The chain employs TRBV4-3 and TRBJ1-6; perhaps TRBD1 as D (6 bases). Looked up from germline, CDR1 is LGHNA and CDR2 is YSLEER. The CDR3 extends over 14 amino acids. Deletions cut 6 bases from V and 7 bases from J, with 13 bases between.